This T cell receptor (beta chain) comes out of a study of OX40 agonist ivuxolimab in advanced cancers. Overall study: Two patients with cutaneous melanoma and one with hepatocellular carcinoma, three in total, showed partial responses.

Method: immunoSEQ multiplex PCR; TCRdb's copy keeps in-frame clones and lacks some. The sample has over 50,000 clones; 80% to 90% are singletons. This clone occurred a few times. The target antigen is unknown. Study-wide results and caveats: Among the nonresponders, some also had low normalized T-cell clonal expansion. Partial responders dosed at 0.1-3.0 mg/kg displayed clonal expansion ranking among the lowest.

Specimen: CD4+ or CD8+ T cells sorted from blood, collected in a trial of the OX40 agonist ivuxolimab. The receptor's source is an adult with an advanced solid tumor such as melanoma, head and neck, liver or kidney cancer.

CDR3 DNA: TGTGCCAGCAGCTCCTTTGGCGGCAGCTATGGCTACACCTTC. Its protein is CASSSFGGSYGYTF. This rearrangement joins TRBV7-8 to TRBJ1-2; no definite D call. Germline V gene sequence: CDR1 SGHVS, CDR2 FQNEAQ. Trimming left V 4 bases short and J 4 bases short, with 13 bases between. This CDR3 spans 14 amino acids.